This T cell receptor beta chain stems from a study of blood T cell repertoires in COVID-19. About the research overall: Whether acute or convalescent, the COVID-19 samples came from the United States, Italy and Spain. Sources were T cells, B-cell-depleted T cells, or PBMCs; the material itself was cDNA or gDNA.

Authors' analysis steps: Reference gene primer amplification gave estimated nucleated cell counts. Clones were read by immunoSEQ multiplex PCR, and TCRdb kept only the in-frame ones, dropping some. For V, J and clone size, that table is used; D and trimming come from the DNA. The sample consists of 200,000 to 300,000 clones, 70% to 90% of them appearing once. The V gene's germline CDR1 is LNHNV and CDR2 YYDKDF (reference sequence). This CDR3 is built from 14 residues. After removal of 0 bases from V and 5 bases from J, the junction contained 2 bases not matched to a gene. The V gene is TRBV15, the J gene TRBJ2-5; TRBD1 agrees at 8 bases. Sequenced input: peripheral blood. The source is a woman aged 55-75 years with active or convalescent COVID-19. The DNA for the CDR3 is TGTGCCACCAGCAGAGATCGACAGGGGGAGACCCAGTACTTC. This translates into CATSRDRQGETQYF.